This passage covers 21 T cell receptor beta chains from one sample sequenced in a study of blood T cell repertoires in COVID-19. Profiled with immunoSEQ multiplex PCR; TCRdb holds only in-frame clones, not every one. The table records about 210,000 clones, approximately 90% of them present only once. Sequenced: peripheral blood. These receptors came from a man aged 25 to 40 with acute or convalescent COVID-19.

This chain connects TRBV14 to TRBJ2-2; D may be TRBD1 (5 bases). The CDR3 runs to 15 residues. V lost 4 bases and J 4 bases, leaving 13 bases between the germline ends. Germline V lookup: CDR1 SGHDN, CDR2 FVKESK. The CDR3 DNA is TGTGCCAGCAGCCTAGGACACGGCCTCACCGGGGAGCTGTTTTTT. This gives the protein CASSLGHGLTGELFF.

To note about this clone: At one end, the junction sequence differs from germline, possibly due to a read error. This chain joins TRBV7-9 and TRBJ1-2; tentatively, D is TRBD1 (5 bases). Germline values: CDR1 SEHNR, CDR2 FQNEAQ (reference sequence). The CDR3 is 15 residues long. The DNA of the CDR3 is TGTGCCAGCAGCTTATCAGGGCTGGTATGGGGTGGCCACACCTTC. This translates into CASSLSGLVWGGHTF.

V is TRBV5-4 and J is TRBJ1-4; 10 bases map to TRBD1. The CDR3 is made up of 15 amino acids. V was pared by 2 bases and J by 6 bases, with 4 bases of the junction left unmatched. The germline V gene has CDR1 SGHNT and CDR2 YYREEE (reference sequence). CDR3 region: CASSLSGQGYEKLFF. The CDR3 nucleotides read TGTGCCAGCAGCTTATCGGGACAGGGGTATGAAAAACTGTTTTTT.

This chain connects TRBV5-1 to TRBJ2-3, with 12 bases fitting TRBD2. V lost 4 bases to trimming and J lost 1 base; unmatched junction nucleotides: 4. Looked up from germline, CDR1 is SGHRS and CDR2 is YFSETQ. This CDR3 has 16 amino acids. The CDR3 region is CASSRRTSGGTDTQYF. CDR3 in DNA: TGCGCCAGCAGCCGGAGGACTAGCGGGGGCACAGATACGCAGTATTTT.

This clone came up a few times. This sample includes further DNA sequences coding for the same CDR3. The chain has TRBV5-1 and TRBJ2-2; D is undetermined. Germline V gene sequence: CDR1 SGHRS, CDR2 YFSETQ. V gave up 0 bases and J gave up 3 bases, with 3 bases separating them. This CDR3 is 13 amino acids long. The CDR3 nucleotides read TGCGCCAGCAGCTTGGCCGACACCGGGGAGCTGTTTTTT. Its translation is CASSLADTGELFF.

V and J are TRBV9 and TRBJ2-1, with 9 bases fitting TRBD2. Germline lookup yields CDR1 SGDLS and CDR2 YYNGEE. The CDR3 sequence is 15 residues long. With 4 bases clipped from V and 2 bases from J, the junction kept 4 bases outside the gene matches. The CDR3 nucleotides read TGTGCCAGCAGCCCCCGACTAGCGGCCTACAATGAGCAGTTCTTC. Protein sequence: CASSPRLAAYNEQFF.

CDR3 sequence reads: CASSSSGSGNTIYF. CDR3 nucleotides: TGTGCCAGCAGCTCATCAGGCTCTGGAAACACCATATATTTT. This sequence joins TRBV5-6 and TRBJ1-3; D is ambiguous. Per the germline V gene, CDR1 is SGHDT and CDR2 is YYEEEE. V shed 3 bases and J shed 0 bases, with 7 bases lying between them. The CDR3 totals 14 residues.

A single count supports this clone. The rearrangement links TRBV5-4 to TRBJ2-3, with D tentatively TRBD2 (5 bases). This CDR3 contains 15 residues. Germline values: CDR1 SGHNT, CDR2 YYREEE (reference sequence). V was clipped by 1 base and J by 0 bases, with 9 bases between them. Here the CDR3 DNA reads TGTGCCAGCAGCTTGTATAGCGAAAGCACAGATACGCAGTATTTT. Translating gives CASSLYSESTDTQYF.

This sequence joins TRBV2 and TRBJ1-4; weak D call: TRBD1 (6 bases). The V gene's germline CDR1 is SNHLY and CDR2 FYNNEI. The V end lost 8 bases, the J end lost 8 bases, and 15 bases lay between the germline ends. This CDR3 is 13 amino acids long. CDR3 nucleotides: TGTGCCAGCCTTTACAGGGAATCCGAAAAACTGTTTTTT. Translated, it gives CASLYRESEKLFF.

J is TRBJ1-5 and V is TRBV21-1; the DNA was not used to check the table's D call, TRBD1. TRBV21-1 is a listed pseudogene. The CDR3 is 17 residues long. CDR3 residues: CASSKEMAGGIEQPQHF. For the CDR3, the DNA is TGTGCCAGCAGCAAAGAAATGGCAGGGGGCATCGAGCAGCCCCAGCATTTT.

V usage is TRBV29-1 and J usage is TRBJ1-5, with D perhaps TRBD1 (6 bases). The V end lost 4 bases, the J end lost 6 bases, and 13 bases lay between the germline ends. The CDR3 has 13 amino acids. Per germline, CDR1 SQVTM and CDR2 ANQGSEA. CDR3 in amino acids: CSVATSRGQPQHF. In nucleotides, the CDR3 is TGCAGCGTTGCTACAAGCAGGGGTCAGCCCCAGCATTTT.

V usage is TRBV29-1 and J usage is TRBJ1-1; 8 bases fit TRBD1. The V gene's germline CDR1 is SQVTM and CDR2 ANQGSEA. The CDR3 runs to 13 residues. Trimming cost V 6 bases and J 4 bases; bases outside gene matches: 7. DNA of the CDR3: TGCAGCGTGGTCGGACAGGGAATCACTGAAGCTTTCTTT. It yields the protein CSVVGQGITEAFF.

This chain connects TRBV5-1 to TRBJ2-1; the match to TRBD2 covers 7 bases. This CDR3 has 17 amino acids. After removal of 3 bases from V and 4 bases from J, the junction contained 13 bases not matched to a gene. Germline CDR1 is SGHRS and CDR2 is YFSETQ. CDR3 protein: CASSSSQRGGLYNEQFF. The CDR3 coding sequence is TGCGCCAGCAGCTCCTCCCAGCGCGGGGGACTTTACAATGAGCAGTTCTTC.

The rearrangement uses TRBV18 and TRBJ1-6; D is uncertain. CDR1 is KGHSH, CDR2 LQKENI, per germline. V dropped 6 bases and J dropped 9 bases, with 12 bases sitting between them. This CDR3 comprises 13 residues. DNA of the CDR3: TGTGCCAGCTCCGATTCGCCTACTTCACCCCTCCACTTT. Amino acid sequence: CASSDSPTSPLHF.

This clone was picked up one time. Its ends do not fully match the called genes, so a read error is possible. The chain joins TRBV7-7 to TRBJ2-2; 9 bases map to TRBD2. The CDR3 sequence is 18 residues long. Germline assignment: CDR1 SSHAT and CDR2 FNYEAQ (reference sequence). For the CDR3, the DNA is TGTGCTAGCAGCTTAAGGGTAGCGGGGGCTTTGAACACCGGGGAGCTGTTTTTT. Encoded protein: CASSLRVAGALNTGELFF.

The J gene is TRBJ2-7, the V gene TRBV18; 14 nucleotides line up with TRBD2. The CDR3 runs 15 residues. V shed 5 bases and J 7 bases; nucleotides not matched to a gene: 7. Germline lookup yields CDR1 KGHSH and CDR2 LQKENI. CDR3 nucleotide sequence: TGTGCCAGCTCATCGGGACTAGCGGGAGTATCTGAGCAGTACTTC. It specifies CASSSGLAGVSEQYF.

The chain has TRBV5-5 and TRBJ2-5, with no clear D. The germline V gene has CDR1 SGHKS and CDR2 YYEKEE (reference sequence). The length of the CDR3 is 14 residues. Trimming shortened V by 0 bases and J by 1 base, and 7 bases separated the two germline ends. CDR3: CASSLVALQETQYF. CDR3 DNA: TGTGCCAGCAGCTTGGTGGCCCTCCAAGAGACCCAGTACTTC.

The gene calls are TRBV18 and TRBJ2-7, with D tentatively TRBD2 (6 bases). Germline V gene lookup returns CDR1 KGHSH and CDR2 LQKENI. The CDR3 extends over 13 amino acids. Between the trimmed V and J ends, which lost 6 bases and 4 bases, there was a span of 13 bases. The CDR3 DNA is TGTGCCAGCTCTCTTCGGGAGACGTACGAGCAGTACTTC. Protein: CASSLRETYEQYF.

The chain uses TRBV27 and TRBJ2-7; 8 bases agree with TRBD1. CDR1 and CDR2 from the germline V gene are MNHEY and SMNVEV (reference sequence). The CDR3 contains 15 residues. J lost 2 bases, V lost 5 bases, and 8 bases had no gene match. CDR3 amino acids: CASSLIQGEAYEQYF. CDR3 sequence (DNA): TGTGCCAGCAGTCTCATACAGGGGGAGGCCTACGAGCAGTACTTC.

The V and J genes are TRBV11-2 and TRBJ2-1, with 9 positions matching TRBD1. Germline CDR1 is SGHAT and CDR2 is FQNNGV. The CDR3 has 16 amino acids. The junction had 12 bases not matched to a gene; V was cut back by 6 bases and J by 6 bases. This CDR3 reads CASSDEDRGPFNEQFF. CDR3 sequence (DNA): TGTGCCAGCAGTGATGAGGACAGGGGCCCATTCAATGAGCAGTTCTTC.

The rearrangement joins TRBV3-1 (or the pseudogene TRBV3-2) to TRBJ2-2; 7 bases are shared with TRBD2. Germline CDR1 reads LGHDT; CDR2 reads YNNKEL (reference sequence). This CDR3 spans 16 amino acids. Trimming removed 4 bases from V and 3 bases from J; junction bases left unmatched: 8. CDR3 bases: TGTGCCAGCAGCCTCTGGTCTAGCGGATACACCGGGGAGCTGTTTTTT. This sequence encodes CASSLWSSGYTGELFF.